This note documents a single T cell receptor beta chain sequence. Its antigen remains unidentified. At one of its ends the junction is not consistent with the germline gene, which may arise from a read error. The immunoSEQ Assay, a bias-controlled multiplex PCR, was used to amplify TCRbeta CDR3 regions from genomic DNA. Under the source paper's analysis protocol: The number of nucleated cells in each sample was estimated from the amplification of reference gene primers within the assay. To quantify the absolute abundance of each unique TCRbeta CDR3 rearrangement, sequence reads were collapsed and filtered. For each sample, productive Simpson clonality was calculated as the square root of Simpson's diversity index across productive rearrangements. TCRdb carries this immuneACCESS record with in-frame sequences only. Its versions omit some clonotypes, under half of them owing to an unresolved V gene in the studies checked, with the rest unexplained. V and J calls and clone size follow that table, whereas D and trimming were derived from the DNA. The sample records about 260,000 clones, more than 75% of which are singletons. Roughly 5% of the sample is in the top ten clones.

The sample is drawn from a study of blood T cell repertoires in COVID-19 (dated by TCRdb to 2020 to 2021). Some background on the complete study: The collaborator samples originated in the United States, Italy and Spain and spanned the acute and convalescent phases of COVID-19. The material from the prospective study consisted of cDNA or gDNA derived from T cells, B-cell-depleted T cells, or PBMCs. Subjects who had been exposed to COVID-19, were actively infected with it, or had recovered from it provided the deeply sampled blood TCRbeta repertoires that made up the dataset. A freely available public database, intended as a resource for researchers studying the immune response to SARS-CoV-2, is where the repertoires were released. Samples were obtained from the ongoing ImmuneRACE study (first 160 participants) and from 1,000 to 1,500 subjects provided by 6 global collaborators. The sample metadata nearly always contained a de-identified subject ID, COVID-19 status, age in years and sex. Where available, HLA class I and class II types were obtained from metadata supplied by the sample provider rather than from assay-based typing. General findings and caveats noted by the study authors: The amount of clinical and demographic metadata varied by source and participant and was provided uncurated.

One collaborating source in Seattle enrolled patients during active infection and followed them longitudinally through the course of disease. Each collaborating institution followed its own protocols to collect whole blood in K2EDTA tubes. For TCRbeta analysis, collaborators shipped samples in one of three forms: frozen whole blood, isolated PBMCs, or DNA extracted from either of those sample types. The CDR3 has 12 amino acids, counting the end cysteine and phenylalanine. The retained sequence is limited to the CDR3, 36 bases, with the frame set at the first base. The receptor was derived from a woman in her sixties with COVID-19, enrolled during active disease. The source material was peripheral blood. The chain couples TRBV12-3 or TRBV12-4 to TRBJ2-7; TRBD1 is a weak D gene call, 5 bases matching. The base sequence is TGTGCCAGCAGTGAACAGGATTACGGGCAGTACTTC. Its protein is CASSEQDYGQYF.